Below, 10 T cell receptor beta chains from the same sample are listed, as sequenced in a study of T cell repertoires in cytomegalovirus infection. Each CDR3 protein gets one entry after TCRdb re-called the reads with MiXCR. In the table there are fewer than 550,000 distinct CDR3 sequences, about 25% of which are singletons. Sequencing used PBMCs. The receptor set was obtained from a human donor in good health (CMV status not recorded). Some clones in this sample may be carry-over from other donors' samples.

This clonotype has ten or more counts. The CDR3 DNA reads as TGTGCCAGCAGCACACAGGGTGATTTGAGGGAAGAGACCCAGTACTTC. Its translation: CASSTQGDLREETQYF. The chain recombines TRBV13 with TRBJ2-5; possibly TRBD1 for D (6 bases). The germline V and J ends were trimmed by 5 bases and 3 bases, with 19 bases remaining between them. This CDR3 region has 16 residues. Per the germline V gene, CDR1 is PRHDT and CDR2 is FYEKMQ (reference sequence).

This clonotype showed up just a few times. The chain employs TRBV6-1 and TRBJ2-7, with 7 bases that match TRBD2. This CDR3 is 13 amino acids long. J lost 5 bases, V lost 2 bases, and 3 bases had no gene match. CDR1 and CDR2 (germline): MNHNS, SASEGT. The CDR3, as DNA: TGTGCCAGCAGTGAATTGGGGGGGAACGAGCAGTACTTC. This codes for CASSELGGNEQYF.

CDR3 sequence: CATIHRDYEQYV. In nucleotides, the CDR3 is TGTGCCACAATCCACAGGGACTACGAGCAGTACGTC. The rearrangement links TRBV2 to TRBJ2-7; a possible D gene is TRBD1 (6 bases). V lost 10 bases and J lost 3, with 13 bases in between. In germline, CDR1 is SNHLY, CDR2 FYNNEI. This CDR3 spans 12 amino acids.

The sample holds a few counts of this clonotype. J is TRBJ1-2 and V is TRBV7-6; TRBD1 agrees at 11 bases. CDR3 size: 15 residues. Trimming cost V 5 bases and J 4 bases; bases outside gene matches: 6. The germline CDR1 and CDR2 sequences are SGHVS and FNYEAQ. Here the CDR3 reads CASSPGDRGIYGYTF. The CDR3, as DNA: TGTGCCAGCAGCCCCGGGGACAGGGGGATCTATGGCTACACCTTC.

This chain uses TRBV6-2 or TRBV6-3 with TRBJ2-7; TRBD2 agrees at 14 bases. The germline CDR1 and CDR2 sequences are MNHEY and SVGEGT. The CDR3 runs to 15 residues. V trimming: 8 bases; J trimming: 2 bases; junction bases outside the gene matches: 5. For the CDR3, the DNA is TGTGCCAGCCGCATGGGACTAGCGGGAGCCTACGAGCAGTACGTC. Translated, it gives CASRMGLAGAYEQYV.

The rearrangement uses TRBV6-5 and TRBJ1-4; D perhaps matches TRBD1 (6 bases). Germline V CDR1 and CDR2: MNHEY, SVGAGI. The CDR3 runs 15 residues. The germline V and J ends were trimmed by 0 bases and 8 bases, with 13 bases remaining between them. CDR3 nucleotide sequence: TGTGCCAGCAGTTACTCAGGGGACATTCCAGAAAAACTGTTTTTT. Protein: CASSYSGDIPEKLFF.

The chain is built from TRBV20-1 and TRBJ1-2; TRBD1 might be the D (5 bases). The CDR3 sequence is 14 residues long. V was clipped by 0 bases and J by 3 bases, with 11 bases between them. CDR1 and CDR2 (germline): DFQATT, SNEGSKA (reference sequence). Here the CDR3 reads CSARDLSGDYGYTF. The CDR3 DNA is TGCAGTGCTAGAGATCTATCGGGGGACTATGGCTACACCTTC.

This clonotype has only a few counts. V is TRBV19 and J is TRBJ1-1; 10 nucleotides agree with TRBD1. This CDR3 contains 15 residues. The germline V gene has CDR1 LNHDA and CDR2 SQIVND (reference sequence). V was pared by 3 bases and J by 6 bases, with 7 bases of the junction left unmatched. CDR3 in amino acids: CASSIRQGAPPEAFF. The CDR3 DNA follows: TGTGCCAGTAGTATCAGACAGGGGGCGCCTCCTGAAGCTTTCTTT.

This clonotype was found many times. This chain links TRBV7-2 with TRBJ1-5, with TRBD1 matching over 7 bases. Germline assignment: CDR1 SGHTA and CDR2 FQGNSA. CDR3 length: 15 residues. Losses at the gene ends were 4 bases for V and 5 bases for J; bases not matched to a gene: 8. In DNA form, the CDR3 reads TGTGCCAGCAGCTCCTTAGACAGGGTAGATCAGCCCCAGCATTTT. Its protein is CASSSLDRVDQPQHF.

The chain joins TRBV19 to TRBJ2-5; D remains unclear. The V gene lost 1 base and the J gene lost 4 bases, with 4 bases spanning the gap. CDR3 length: 12 residues. Germline V gene data show CDR1 as LNHDA and CDR2 as SQIVND (reference sequence). Here the CDR3 reads CASSIAGETQYF. The DNA for the CDR3 is TGTGCCAGTAGTATAGCAGGAGAGACCCAGTACTTC. Full variable domain (missing parts from reference TRBV19 and TRBJ2-5): DGGITQSPKYLFRKEGQNVTLSCEQNLNHDAMYWYRQDPGQGLRLIYYSQIVNDFQKGDIAEGYSVSREKKESFPLTVTSAQKNPTAFYLCASSIAGETQYFGPGTRLLVL.